The T cell receptor beta chain described here comes from a study of blood T cell repertoires in COVID-19 (dated by TCRdb to about 2020). In terms of the full investigation: Samples from collaborators originated in the United States, Italy and Spain and spanned both the acute and convalescent phases of COVID-19. The prospective study material was composed of cDNA or gDNA derived from T cells, B-cell-depleted T cells, or PBMCs. Subjects who had been exposed to COVID-19, were actively infected with it, or had recovered from it provided the deeply sampled blood TCRbeta repertoires that made up the dataset. The repertoires were made available in a free public database intended to serve as a resource for research on the immune response to SARS-CoV-2. The sample metadata nearly always contained a de-identified subject ID, COVID-19 status, age in years and sex. Where available, HLA class I and class II types were taken from metadata supplied by the sample provider and were not determined by assay-based typing. Samples were obtained from the ongoing ImmuneRACE study (first 160 participants) and from over 1,000 subjects provided by 6 global collaborators. What the authors observed across the whole study: The amount of clinical and demographic metadata varied by source and participant and was provided uncurated.

Whole blood was collected in K2EDTA tubes by collaborating institutions according to the institutions' own protocols. For TCRbeta analysis, collaborators shipped samples as frozen whole blood, isolated PBMCs, or DNA extracted from either of those sample types. The immunoSEQ Assay, a bias-controlled multiplex PCR, was used to amplify TCRbeta CDR3 regions from genomic DNA. The study's processing was this. Within the assay, amplification of reference gene primers was used to estimate how many nucleated cells each sample contained. Sequence reads were collapsed and filtered to measure the absolute abundance of every unique TCRbeta CDR3 rearrangement. For each sample, productive Simpson clonality was calculated as the square root of Simpson's diversity index over productive rearrangements. This is the immuneACCESS table as TCRdb keeps it, with only in-frame sequences that have V and J called. A part of the clones is gone; compared with another copy, unresolved V genes explain less than half, and the rest is unexplained. Clonal size and the V and J genes are those of that table, whereas D and trimming came from the DNA. Present in this sample are around 72,000 clones, roughly 80% of which were seen just once. The ten biggest clones cover under 2% of the sample.

CDR1 MNHEY and CDR2 SVGAGI were looked up in the germline V gene. The CDR3 holds 14 amino acids from the cysteine to the phenylalanine. The retained sequence is limited to the CDR3, 42 bases, with the frame set at the first base. Germline trimming amounts to 5 bases on V and 6 bases on J, with 7 as the count of junction bases outside the gene matches. Of note for this clone: The specificity of this receptor is unknown. Nothing much larger sits one base from this clone, and base qualities are not available.

The sample was peripheral blood. The chain is assembled from TRBV6-5 and TRBJ2-7, with 10 bases aligning to TRBD1. This sequence originates from a woman aged 55-70 years with acute or convalescent COVID-19. At the DNA level, the sequence is TGTGCCAGCAGTAACGACAGGGGGCCGGGCGAGCAGTACTTC. This codes for CASSNDRGPGEQYF.